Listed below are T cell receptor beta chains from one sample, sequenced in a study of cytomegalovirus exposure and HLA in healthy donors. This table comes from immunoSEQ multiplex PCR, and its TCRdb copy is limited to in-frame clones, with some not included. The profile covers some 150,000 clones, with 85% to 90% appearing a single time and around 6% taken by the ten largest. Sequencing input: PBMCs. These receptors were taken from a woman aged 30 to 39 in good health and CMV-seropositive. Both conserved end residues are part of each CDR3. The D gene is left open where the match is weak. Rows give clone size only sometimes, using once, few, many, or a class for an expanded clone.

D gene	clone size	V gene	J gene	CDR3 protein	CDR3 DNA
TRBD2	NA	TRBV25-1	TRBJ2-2	CASSGGSRWTGELFF	TGTGCCAGCAGTGGCGGGAGTCGGTGGACCGGGGAGCTGTTTTTT
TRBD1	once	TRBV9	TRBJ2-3	CASSPPGTGYGTDTQYF	TGTGCCAGCAGCCCTCCCGGGACAGGGTACGGCACAGATACGCAGTATTTT
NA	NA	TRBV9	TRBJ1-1	CASSVGRGSEAFF	TGTGCCAGCAGCGTAGGAAGAGGTAGTGAAGCTTTCTTT
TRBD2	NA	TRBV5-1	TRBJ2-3	CASSLTSGYTDTQYF	TGCGCCAGCAGCTTGACTAGCGGGTACACAGATACGCAGTATTTT
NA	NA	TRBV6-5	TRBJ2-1	CASSALDNEQFF	TGTGCCAGCAGCGCCTTAGACAATGAGCAGTTCTTC
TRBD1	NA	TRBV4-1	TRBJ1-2	CASSQVATGGAGGYTF	TGCGCCAGCAGCCAAGTCGCGACAGGGGGCGCCGGTGGCTACACCTTC
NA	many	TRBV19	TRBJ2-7	CASSIQQGSEQYF	TGTGCCAGTAGTATTCAACAGGGATCCGAGCAGTACTTC
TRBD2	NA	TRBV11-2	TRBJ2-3	CASSSGLAALDTQYF	TGTGCCAGCAGCTCGGGACTAGCGGCCTTAGATACGCAGTATTTT
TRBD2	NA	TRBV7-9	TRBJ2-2	CASSHRAGVTGELFF	TGTGCCAGCAGCCACCGAGCGGGGGTGACCGGGGAGCTGTTTTTT
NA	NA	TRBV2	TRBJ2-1	CASSKSRDGVMFF	TGTGCCAGCAGTAAGAGCCGGGATGGGGTGATGTTCTTC
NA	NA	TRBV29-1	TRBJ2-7	CSVEEAGREQYF	TGCAGCGTTGAAGAGGCAGGGCGGGAGCAGTACTTC
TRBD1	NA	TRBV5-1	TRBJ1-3	CASSLQGGSGNTIYF	TGCGCCAGCAGCTTGCAGGGGGGCTCTGGAAACACCATATATTTT
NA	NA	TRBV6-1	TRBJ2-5	CASSELGHEAKTQYF	TGTGCCAGCAGTGAACTGGGACATGAAGCAAAGACCCAGTACTTC
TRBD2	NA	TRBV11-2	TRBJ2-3	CASSILAGALPDTQYF	TGTGCCAGCAGCATTCTAGCGGGGGCCCTCCCAGATACGCAGTATTTT
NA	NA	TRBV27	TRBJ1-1	CASSLRENTEAFF	TGTGCCAGCAGTTTGCGCGAGAACACTGAAGCTTTCTTT
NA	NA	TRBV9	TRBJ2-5	CASSVAEQGRETQYF	TGTGCCAGCAGCGTAGCAGAGCAGGGTAGGGAGACCCAGTACTTC
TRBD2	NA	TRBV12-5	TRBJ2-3	CASGLVVDGLAGTDTQYF	TGTGCTAGTGGTTTGGTCGTCGACGGACTAGCGGGCACAGATACGCAGTATTTT